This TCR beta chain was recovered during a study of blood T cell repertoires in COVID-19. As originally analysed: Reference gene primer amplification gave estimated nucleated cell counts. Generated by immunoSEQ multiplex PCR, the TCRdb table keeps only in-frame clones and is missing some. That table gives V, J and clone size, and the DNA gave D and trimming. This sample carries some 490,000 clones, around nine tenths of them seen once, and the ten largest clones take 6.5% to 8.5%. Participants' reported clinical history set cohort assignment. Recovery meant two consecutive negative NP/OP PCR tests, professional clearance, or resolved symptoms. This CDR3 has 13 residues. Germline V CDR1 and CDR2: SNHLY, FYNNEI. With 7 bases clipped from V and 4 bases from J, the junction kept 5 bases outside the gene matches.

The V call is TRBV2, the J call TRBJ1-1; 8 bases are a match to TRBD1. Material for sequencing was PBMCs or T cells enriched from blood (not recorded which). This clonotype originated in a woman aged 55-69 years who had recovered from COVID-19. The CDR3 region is CASKGQGSTEAFF. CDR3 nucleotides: TGTGCCAGCAAAGGACAGGGTAGCACTGAAGCTTTCTTT.